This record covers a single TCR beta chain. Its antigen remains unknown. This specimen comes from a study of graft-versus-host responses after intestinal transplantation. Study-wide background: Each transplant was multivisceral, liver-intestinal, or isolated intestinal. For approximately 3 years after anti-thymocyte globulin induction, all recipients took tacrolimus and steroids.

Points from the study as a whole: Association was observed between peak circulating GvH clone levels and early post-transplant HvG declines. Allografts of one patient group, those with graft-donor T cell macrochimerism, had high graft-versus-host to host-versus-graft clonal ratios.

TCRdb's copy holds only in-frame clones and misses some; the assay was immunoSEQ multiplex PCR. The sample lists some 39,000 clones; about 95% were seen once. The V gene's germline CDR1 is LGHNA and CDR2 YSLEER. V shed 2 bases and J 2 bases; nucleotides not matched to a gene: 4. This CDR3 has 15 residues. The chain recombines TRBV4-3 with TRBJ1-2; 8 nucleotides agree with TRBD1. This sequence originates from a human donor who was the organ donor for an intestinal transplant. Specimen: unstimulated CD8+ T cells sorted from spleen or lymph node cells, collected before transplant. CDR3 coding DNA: TGCGCCAGCAGCCAAACAGGGGGGTTCAACTATGGCTACACCTTC. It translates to CASSQTGGFNYGYTF.